This T cell receptor beta chain was obtained from a study of Ad26.COV2.S vaccination and SARS-CoV-2 variants. Study outcomes and limitations: Recipients of either vaccine or placebo displayed similar breadth of non-spike TCRs.

The treatment was: some 20 received Ad26.COV2.S at low or high dose, single or two shots; 5 received placebo; per-sample allocation not given. Sampling was done on day 63 after the first vaccine or placebo injection. The method was immunoSEQ multiplex PCR; TCRdb's version includes in-frame clones alone and lacks a portion of them. The table includes roughly 350,000 clones, roughly 84% detected once. About this clone itself: The antigen is not known.

CDR3 size: 13 residues. Trimming removed 0 bases from V and 10 bases from J, with 11 bases in between. The germline gives CDR1 SGHRS, CDR2 YFSETQ. The chain combines TRBV5-1 with TRBJ2-1; D is undetermined. Sequencing used peripheral blood, obtained in a trial of Ad26.COV2.S vaccine versus placebo. The receptor comes from a person aged 18-65 years who received the Ad26.COV2.S COVID-19 vaccine or a placebo. CDR3 sequence: CASSLARAEEQFF. The CDR3 DNA follows: TGCGCCAGCAGCTTGGCCCGGGCGGAAGAGCAGTTCTTC.